The sequence of this T cell receptor beta chain was determined in a study of blood T cell repertoires in COVID-19. V lost 7 bases and J lost 6, with 12 bases in between. Germline loops: CDR1 LNHDA, CDR2 SQIVND (reference sequence). There are 13 residues in the CDR3. Measured with immunoSEQ multiplex PCR; TCRdb has only the in-frame clones, and not every one. The table lists about 74,000 clones, approximately 90% of them singletons, with around 5% in the top ten. The source is a woman aged 55-69 years with active COVID-19. J is TRBJ2-2 and V is TRBV19; tentative D call: TRBD2 (5 bases). Sequencing was carried out using peripheral blood. CDR3 coding DNA: TGTGCCAGTATGGCGGGCGGGTCCGGGGAGCTGTTTTTT. This sequence encodes CASMAGGSGELFF.